This T cell receptor beta chain stems from a study of OX40 agonist ivuxolimab in advanced cancers. Study in general: Patient treatment consisted of intravenous ivuxolimab administration every 2 weeks at 0.01 to 10 mg/kg. Study results and caveats: The mean number of expanded clones was higher in CD8+ T cells than in CD4+. Partly responding patients at 0.1-3.0 mg/kg showed some of the smallest clonal expansion. Clones of CD4+ and CD8+ blood T cells grew by week 6 at doses of 0.1 to 3.0 mg/kg.

Produced via immunoSEQ multiplex PCR; TCRdb's table is partial and in-frame only. The sample lists some 80,000 clones; 84% were seen once. On this clone itself: The antigen is unknown.

The CDR3 runs 15 residues. From germline, CDR1 is MNHEY and CDR2 SVGAGI. Trimming shortened V by 6 bases and J by 5 bases, and 19 bases separated the two germline ends. V is TRBV6-5 and J is TRBJ2-5; either TRBD1 or TRBD2 may supply D (7 bases each). The source material was CD4+ or CD8+ T cells sorted from blood, sampled in a trial of the OX40 agonist ivuxolimab. The origin of this receptor is an adult with an advanced solid tumor such as melanoma, head and neck, liver or kidney cancer. For the CDR3, the DNA is TGTGCCAGCAGGACTAAGGGAGGGGGCCAGGAGACCCAGTACTTC. Its translation is CASRTKGGGQETQYF.